The 6 T cell receptor beta chains in this list originate from one sample, sequenced in a study of blood T cell repertoires in COVID-19. Data came from immunoSEQ multiplex PCR; TCRdb stores just in-frame clones and leaves some out. The sample consists of roughly 380,000 clones, 80% to 90% of them appearing once. Input material: PBMCs or T cells enriched from blood (not recorded which). The receptors shown here come from a young man who had recovered from COVID-19.

The CDR3 DNA sequence: TGTGCCTGGAGTGCAGGGCCCGGAAACACCATATATTTT. Amino acid sequence: CAWSAGPGNTIYF. The chain employs TRBV30 and TRBJ1-3; maybe TRBD1 (5 bases). Germline CDR1 GTSNPN, CDR2 SVGIG (reference sequence). The ends were cut back, 1 base at V and 4 bases at J, with 8 bases in the middle. The CDR3 loop spans 13 amino acids.

This clone was counted many times. This chain joins TRBV7-2 and TRBJ2-2; D gene uncertain. Germline lookup yields CDR1 SGHTA and CDR2 FQGNSA. This CDR3 comprises 12 residues. The germline V and J ends were trimmed by 4 bases and 3 bases, with 3 bases remaining between them. In nucleotides, the CDR3 is TGTGCCAGCAGCTCTGACACCGGGGAGCTGTTTTTT. This translates into CASSSDTGELFF.

This clone was seen only once. V gene TRBV4-1 combines with J gene TRBJ2-1; D gene ambiguous. V dropped 2 bases and J dropped 5 bases, with 10 bases sitting between them. In germline, CDR1 is MGHRA, CDR2 YSYEKL. The CDR3 is made up of 14 amino acids. The CDR3 nucleotides are TGCGCCAGCAGCCAACGTACAACCAACAATGAGCAGTTCTTC. This translates into CASSQRTTNNEQFF.

The chain recombines TRBV5-1 with TRBJ2-7; 11 bases match TRBD1. The CDR3 is 14 amino acids. Unmatched junction bases numbered 6, after V lost 4 bases and J lost 6 bases. CDR1 and CDR2 (germline): SGHRS, YFSETQ. CDR3 coding DNA: TGCGCCAGCAGCCCGGGGACAGGGGGTCGCGAGCAGTACTTC. Protein sequence: CASSPGTGGREQYF.

This clone was observed once. V gene TRBV25-1 combines with J gene TRBJ1-1, with D uncertain. The CDR3 totals 11 residues. Germline CDR1 and CDR2: MGHDK and SYGVNS. V was pared by 6 bases and J by 5 bases, with 7 bases between. The CDR3 region is CASRSGTEAFF. CDR3 bases: TGTGCCAGCAGGTCGGGTACTGAAGCTTTCTTT.

In its sample, this clone was seen once. The chain carries TRBV7-8 and TRBJ1-5; D perhaps matches TRBD1 (5 bases). Between the trimmed V and J ends, which lost 1 base and 4 bases, there was a span of 14 bases. The CDR3 extends over 16 amino acids. The germline V gene has CDR1 SGHVS and CDR2 FQNEAQ. This CDR3 reads CASSLVVGGLNQPQHF. CDR3 nucleotide sequence: TGTGCCAGCAGCTTAGTTGTTGGGGGACTGAATCAGCCCCAGCATTTT.